The 2 T cell receptor beta chains in this list originate from one sample, sequenced in a study of blood T cell repertoires in COVID-19. Sequencing was performed with immunoSEQ multiplex PCR; in TCRdb, only in-frame clones are kept and a portion is missing. Among about 87,000 clones listed, roughly 84% were seen once. Material: peripheral blood. These receptors originate from a woman of 80 years or more with COVID-19, enrolled during active disease.

The chain couples TRBV15 to TRBJ1-5, with D uncertain. Germline V gives CDR1 LNHNV, CDR2 YYDKDF (reference sequence). V was cut by 4 bases and J by 0 bases, with 10 bases left in between. The CDR3 is 15 amino acids. CDR3 protein: CATSTGENSNQPQHF. The CDR3 DNA sequence: TGTGCCACCAGCACCGGGGAGAATAGCAATCAGCCCCAGCATTTT.

The rearrangement uses TRBV7-3 and TRBJ2-7; TRBD1 matches 8 bases. V shed 5 bases and J 7 bases; nucleotides not matched to a gene: 4. CDR3 length: 12 residues. Germline CDR1 reads SGHTA; CDR2 reads FQGTGA. The CDR3 here is CASSNTGGEQYF. CDR3 sequence (DNA): TGTGCCAGCAGCAATACAGGGGGAGAGCAGTACTTC.